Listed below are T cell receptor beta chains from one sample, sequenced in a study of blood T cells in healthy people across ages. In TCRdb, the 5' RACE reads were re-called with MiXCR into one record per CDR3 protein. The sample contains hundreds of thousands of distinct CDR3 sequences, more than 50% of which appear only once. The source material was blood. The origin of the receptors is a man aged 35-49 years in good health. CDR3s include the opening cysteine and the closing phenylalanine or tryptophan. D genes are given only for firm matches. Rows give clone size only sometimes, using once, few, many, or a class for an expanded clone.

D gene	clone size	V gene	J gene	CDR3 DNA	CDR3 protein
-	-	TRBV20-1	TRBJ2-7	TGCAGTGCTAGAGTTTCCTCCTACGAGCAGTACTTC	CSARVSSYEQYF
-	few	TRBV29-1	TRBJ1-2	TGCAGCGTTGATTCGGCAGGGGACTATGGCTACACCTTC	CSVDSAGDYGYTF
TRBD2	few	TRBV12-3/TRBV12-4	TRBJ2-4	TGTGCCAGCAGTCCCGGGACTAGCGTGCGCATTCAGTACTTC	CASSPGTSVRIQYF
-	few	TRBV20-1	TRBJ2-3	TGCAGTGCTAGCCCCTCGACGGGAACCCCTCGGGGAGATACGCAGTATTTT	CSASPSTGTPRGDTQYF
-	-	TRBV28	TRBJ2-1	TGTGCCAGCAGTTTTAGCTCGGGTCCGGATGAGCAGTTCTTC	CASSFSSGPDEQFF
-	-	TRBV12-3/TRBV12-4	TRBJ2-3	TGTGCCAGCAGTCCGGGCCGGGGTGCAGATACGCAGTATTTT	CASSPGRGADTQYF
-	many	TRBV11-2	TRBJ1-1	TGTGCCAGCAGCCAAATTTTAGAAGCTTTCTTT	CASSQILEAFF
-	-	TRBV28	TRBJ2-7	TGTGCCAGCAGTTCCCCCACAGCTTCCTACTCCTACGAGCAGTACTTC	CASSSPTASYSYEQYF
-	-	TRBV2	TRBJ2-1	TGTGCCAGCAGGGCCGCGGATGACTATAATGAGCAGTTCTTC	CASRAADDYNEQFF
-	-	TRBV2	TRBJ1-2	TGTGCCAGCAGTGAAGCCGTATTGATCTATGGCTACACCTTC	CASSEAVLIYGYTF
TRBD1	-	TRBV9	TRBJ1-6	TGTGCCAGCAGCGTAGGCCCCCCCGGGACAGGCGATTCGACCCTCCACTTT	CASSVGPPGTGDSTLHF
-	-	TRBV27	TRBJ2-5	TGTGCCAGCAGTTTATCGGTCGGGGCGGGGCGGGAGACCCAGTACTTC	CASSLSVGAGRETQYF
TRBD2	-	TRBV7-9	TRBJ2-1	TGTGCCAGCAGTGCAAATAGCGGGAGTGGAGTCAGGAATGAGCAGTTCTTC	CASSANSGSGVRNEQFF
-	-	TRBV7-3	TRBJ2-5	TGTGCCAGCAGCTTACTCCGGGGGGCCGGTGGAGAGACCCAGTACTTC	CASSLLRGAGGETQYF
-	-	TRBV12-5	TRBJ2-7	TGTGCTAGTGGTTCGCCCCCGGGACACGCAGACAATGAGCAGTACTTC	CASGSPPGHADNEQYF
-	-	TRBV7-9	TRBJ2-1	TGTGCCAGCAGCTTAGACAGGGAAGACAATGAGCAGTTCTTC	CASSLDREDNEQFF